A selection of T cell receptor beta chains follows, all from one sample in a study of blood T cells in healthy people across ages. TCRdb ran MiXCR on the 5' RACE reads and lists one entry per CDR3 protein. The sample includes roughly 680,000 distinct CDR3 sequences, 45% to 60% of them seen just once. Input material: blood. These receptors were collected from a woman older than 75 in good health. Both conserved end residues are part of each CDR3. The order of the fields is V gene, CDR3 length, J gene, clone size, D gene, CDR3 protein, CDR3 DNA. The D gene is left open where the match is weak. Rows may omit the clone size; those that give it use once, few, many or a size class.

v_gene: TRBV10-3
len: 14
j_gene: TRBJ2-5
abundance: -
d_gene: -
CDR3aa: CAISEAGDQETQYF
CDR3nt: TGTGCCATCAGTGAGGCAGGCGACCAAGAGACCCAGTACTTC

v_gene: TRBV4-1
len: 14
j_gene: TRBJ1-2
abundance: once
d_gene: TRBD1
CDR3aa: CASSARGLNYGYTF
CDR3nt: TGCGCCAGCAGCGCCAGGGGGCTTAACTATGGCTACACCTTC

v_gene: TRBV6-2/TRBV6-3
len: 12
j_gene: TRBJ1-2
abundance: many
d_gene: TRBD1
CDR3aa: CASSRTGYGYTF
CDR3nt: TGTGCCAGCAGTCGGACAGGCTATGGCTACACCTTC

v_gene: TRBV24-1
len: 13
j_gene: TRBJ2-1
abundance: few
d_gene: -
CDR3aa: CATSANSLFEQFF
CDR3nt: TGTGCCACCAGCGCGAATTCCCTCTTTGAGCAGTTCTTC

v_gene: TRBV4-1
len: 21
j_gene: TRBJ2-1
abundance: many
d_gene: TRBD2
CDR3aa: CASSQDAKGLAGGRSYNEQFF
CDR3nt: TGCGCCAGCAGCCAAGATGCAAAGGGACTAGCGGGAGGGCGCTCCTACAATGAGCAGTTCTTC

v_gene: TRBV28
len: 15
j_gene: TRBJ1-5
abundance: -
d_gene: TRBD1
CDR3aa: CASSSPTGVNQPQHF
CDR3nt: TGTGCCAGCAGTTCCCCGACAGGGGTGAATCAGCCCCAGCATTTT

v_gene: TRBV9
len: 15
j_gene: TRBJ2-3
abundance: -
d_gene: -
CDR3aa: CASSPTARGTDTQYF
CDR3nt: TGTGCCAGCAGCCCCACGGCGAGGGGCACAGATACGCAGTATTTT

v_gene: TRBV3-1
len: 13
j_gene: TRBJ2-4
abundance: many
d_gene: -
CDR3aa: CASSQGTDLIQYF
CDR3nt: TGTGCCAGCAGCCAAGGGACAGACTTAATTCAGTACTTC

v_gene: TRBV18
len: 15
j_gene: TRBJ2-7
abundance: -
d_gene: TRBD2
CDR3aa: CASSPGLAGSSEQYF
CDR3nt: TGTGCCAGCTCACCAGGTCTAGCGGGATCTTCCGAGCAGTACTTC

v_gene: TRBV20-1
len: 15
j_gene: TRBJ2-7
abundance: few
d_gene: TRBD2
CDR3aa: CSARALAGSYNEQYF
CDR3nt: TGCAGTGCTAGGGCCCTAGCGGGCTCCTACAATGAACAGTACTTC

v_gene: TRBV6-2/TRBV6-3
len: 17
j_gene: TRBJ1-4
abundance: -
d_gene: -
CDR3aa: CASSYSPRRIGDEKLFF
CDR3nt: TGTGCCAGCAGTTACTCGCCACGTCGAATCGGGGATGAAAAACTGTTTTTT

v_gene: TRBV6-5
len: 13
j_gene: TRBJ1-2
abundance: few
d_gene: -
CDR3aa: CASSLGPFYGYTF
CDR3nt: TGTGCCAGCAGTTTGGGACCCTTCTATGGCTACACCTTC

v_gene: TRBV29-1
len: 12
j_gene: TRBJ2-5
abundance: many
d_gene: -
CDR3aa: CSGGTVQETQYF
CDR3nt: TGCAGCGGCGGGACAGTTCAAGAGACCCAGTACTTC

v_gene: TRBV12-3/TRBV12-4
len: 15
j_gene: TRBJ2-7
abundance: -
d_gene: -
CDR3aa: CASSLAGQLGDEQYF
CDR3nt: TGTGCCAGCAGCCTCGCTGGACAGCTGGGGGACGAGCAGTACTTC

v_gene: TRBV5-1
len: 14
j_gene: TRBJ2-7
abundance: -
d_gene: TRBD1
CDR3aa: CAGSLWTGSYEQYF
CDR3nt: TGCGCCGGCAGCCTTTGGACAGGCTCCTACGAGCAGTACTTC

v_gene: TRBV7-2
len: 15
j_gene: TRBJ1-5
abundance: -
d_gene: -
CDR3aa: CASSSFLGGNKPQHF
CDR3nt: TGTGCCAGCAGCTCCTTTTTGGGGGGCAATAAGCCCCAGCATTTT

v_gene: TRBV10-3
len: 13
j_gene: TRBJ2-3
abundance: many
d_gene: -
CDR3aa: CAISGTRSDTQYF
CDR3nt: TGTGCCATCAGTGGAACTAGATCGGATACGCAGTATTTT

v_gene: TRBV12-3/TRBV12-4
len: 13
j_gene: TRBJ2-1
abundance: -
d_gene: -
CDR3aa: CASTTVIADEQFF
CDR3nt: TGTGCCAGCACCACAGTGATCGCCGATGAGCAGTTCTTC

v_gene: TRBV12-3/TRBV12-4
len: 16
j_gene: TRBJ2-2
abundance: -
d_gene: -
CDR3aa: CASSFRAGFSPGELFF
CDR3nt: TGTGCCAGCAGTTTTAGGGCAGGCTTCTCCCCCGGGGAGCTGTTTTTT

v_gene: TRBV7-2
len: 16
j_gene: TRBJ2-7
abundance: -
d_gene: TRBD1
CDR3aa: CASSLGGQGKSYEQYF
CDR3nt: TGTGCCAGCAGCTTAGGGGGACAGGGAAAATCCTACGAGCAGTACTTC

v_gene: TRBV20-1
len: 14
j_gene: TRBJ1-4
abundance: -
d_gene: -
CDR3aa: CSDRDSYTNEKLFF
CDR3nt: TGCAGTGATAGAGACAGCTACACTAATGAAAAACTGTTTTTT

v_gene: TRBV7-3
len: 14
j_gene: TRBJ2-3
abundance: many
d_gene: -
CDR3aa: CASSFPGLANTQYF
CDR3nt: TGTGCCAGCAGCTTCCCAGGGCTAGCGAATACGCAGTATTTT

v_gene: TRBV20-1
len: 15
j_gene: TRBJ2-7
abundance: many
d_gene: TRBD2
CDR3aa: CSARVPTSGRYEQYF
CDR3nt: TGCAGTGCTAGAGTTCCGACTAGCGGGAGGTACGAGCAGTACTTC

v_gene: TRBV11-2
len: 16
j_gene: TRBJ2-1
abundance: many
d_gene: TRBD2
CDR3aa: CASSYFTSGGANEQFF
CDR3nt: TGTGCCAGCAGCTACTTTACTAGCGGGGGGGCCAATGAGCAGTTCTTC

v_gene: TRBV6-5
len: 15
j_gene: TRBJ1-2
abundance: -
d_gene: -
CDR3aa: CASSYSGGGSMGYTF
CDR3nt: TGTGCCAGCAGTTACTCGGGCGGGGGGTCTATGGGCTACACCTTC

v_gene: TRBV2
len: 14
j_gene: TRBJ2-2
abundance: -
d_gene: -
CDR3aa: CASNPGLSTGELFF
CDR3nt: TGTGCCAGCAATCCGGGACTCTCCACCGGGGAGCTGTTTTTT

v_gene: TRBV4-1
len: 16
j_gene: TRBJ2-5
abundance: many
d_gene: -
CDR3aa: CASSQSAGNRVETQYF
CDR3nt: TGCGCCAGCAGCCAAAGCGCCGGCAACAGGGTGGAGACCCAGTACTTC

v_gene: TRBV4-2
len: 16
j_gene: TRBJ2-3
abundance: -
d_gene: TRBD2
CDR3aa: CASSQDGASGTDTQYF
CDR3nt: TGTGCCAGCAGCCAAGATGGGGCTAGCGGGACAGATACGCAGTATTTT

v_gene: TRBV20-1
len: 12
j_gene: TRBJ2-3
abundance: many
d_gene: TRBD2
CDR3aa: CSGTSGRDTQYF
CDR3nt: TGCAGTGGGACTAGCGGGAGAGATACGCAGTATTTT

v_gene: TRBV7-9
len: 18
j_gene: TRBJ2-7
abundance: many
d_gene: -
CDR3aa: CASSLASGGGISSYEQYF
CDR3nt: TGTGCCAGCAGCTTAGCCTCCGGCGGAGGGATATCCTCCTACGAGCAGTACTTC

v_gene: TRBV6-2/TRBV6-3
len: 14
j_gene: TRBJ1-5
abundance: -
d_gene: -
CDR3aa: CASSYRGVNQPQHF
CDR3nt: TGTGCCAGCAGTTACAGGGGGGTCAATCAGCCCCAGCATTTT

v_gene: TRBV20-1
len: 12
j_gene: TRBJ1-2
abundance: -
d_gene: -
CDR3aa: CSAREQDYGYTF
CDR3nt: TGCAGTGCTAGAGAACAGGACTATGGCTACACCTTC

v_gene: TRBV30
len: 15
j_gene: TRBJ2-1
abundance: -
d_gene: TRBD2
CDR3aa: CAWSRAGVVYNEQFF
CDR3nt: TGTGCCTGGAGTAGAGCGGGAGTGGTTTACAATGAGCAGTTCTTC